This TCR beta chain was found in a study of beta chain features in type 1 diabetes. Study-wide findings and caveats: The study found moderately but significantly shorter TCRB CDR3s in all four CD4+ subsets of Type 1 diabetes patients.

Germline lookup yields CDR1 MGHDK and CDR2 SYGVNS. V gave up 1 base and J gave up 7 bases; unmatched junction bases: 3. This CDR3 spans 14 amino acids. Comment on this clone: Antigen specificity is unknown.

All of the isolated RNA was reverse transcribed, so expressed TCRB transcripts were sequenced. Libraries were prepared by immunoSEQ multiplex PCR; TCRdb keeps only in-frame clonotypes and omits some of them. The sample lists around 250,000 clones, roughly 20% occurring once. Material for sequencing was naive CD4+ T cells from blood. The V and J genes are TRBV25-1 and TRBJ2-2, with 7 bases identical to TRBD1. This TCR derives from a woman aged 40 to 50 with type 1 diabetes. This chain's CDR3 is CASSESRGHGELFF. The CDR3 DNA follows: TGTGCCAGCAGTGAATCGAGGGGGCACGGGGAGCTGTTTTTT. The full variable domain, rest sourced from reference TRBV25-1 and TRBJ2-2, is EADIYQTPRYLVIGTGKKITLECSQTMGHDKMYWYQQDPGMELHLIHYSYGVNSTEKGDLSSESTVSRIRTEHFPLTLESARPSHTSQYLCASSESRGHGELFFGEGSRLTVL.